This TCR beta chain stems from a study of cytomegalovirus exposure and HLA in healthy donors. Across the whole study: As an earlier analysis found, about 179 million T cells yielded approximately 100 million unique TCR beta sequences. Study-wide results and limits: For TCR beta chains, V- and J-gene trimming was later linked to a missense DCLRE1C variant.

Primers for the PCR totalled 60 Vbeta and 13 Jbeta. Authors' analysis steps: About 10 million shared chains were among about 80 million unique TCR beta chains counted in a later analysis. Sequencing was performed with immunoSEQ multiplex PCR; in TCRdb, only in-frame clones are kept and a portion is missing. Clone size and the V and J calls come from that table; the DNA yielded D and trimming. In the table there are about 130,000 clones, roughly a tenth of which are singletons. V was trimmed by 3 bases and J by 5 bases, leaving 10 bases between them. The CDR3 has 14 residues. Germline assignment: CDR1 KGHSH and CDR2 LQKENI. Whereas donors were nominally healthy upon sampling, unrecorded immune exposures were probable. For this clone: As yet, its antigen is unknown.

The clonotype comes from a woman between 18 and 29 years old in good health and CMV-seropositive. Sequenced: PBMCs. The J gene is TRBJ2-2, the V gene TRBV18; tentative D call: TRBD2 (6 bases). CDR3 residues: CASSPLGRTGELFF. For the CDR3, the DNA is TGTGCCAGCTCACCTCTAGGGAGGACCGGGGAGCTGTTTTTT.